This record concerns one T cell receptor beta chain sequence. The target antigen is unknown. The V end lost 5 bases, the J end lost 3 bases, and 11 bases lay between the germline ends. The CDR3 consists of 13 residues. Germline assignment: CDR1 LNHDA and CDR2 SQIVND (reference sequence). The PCR had 60 Vbeta and 13 Jbeta primers. The data were produced by immunoSEQ multiplex PCR, yet TCRdb's version contains in-frame clones alone and is incomplete. The sample has about 65,000 clones; roughly 60% are singletons. This specimen comes from a study of cytomegalovirus exposure and HLA in healthy donors. Study-wide context: Early released data had tens of millions of unique TCRs, all coming from HLA-typed donors.

General study results and limits: Follow-up analysis later connected one missense variant in DCLRE1C with trimming of TCR beta V- and J-genes. In an earlier analysis, productive rearrangement rates for most beta V segments clustered near 87% or 30%.

The sequencing sample was made of PBMCs. The TCR was taken from a young man in good health and CMV-seronegative. The genes are TRBV19 and TRBJ2-7, with D tentatively TRBD1 (5 bases). DNA for the CDR3: TGTGCCAGTAGTCCCGGACAACACTACGAGCAGTACTTC. Protein product: CASSPGQHYEQYF.